This T cell receptor beta chain originates from a study of blood T cells in healthy people across ages. Overall study context: Capture by template switching was about one barcoded beta molecule per two T cells. Whole-study results and caveats: A conclusive naive versus antigen-experienced comparison was prevented by the unsorted PBMCs.

For the second PCR, which ran for about 6 to 11 cycles, a sample-barcoded 5' primer and a J-beta primer mix were used. All samples gave at least 2.5 million CDR3-containing paired-end reads. MiXCR was run by TCRdb on the 5' RACE reads, yielding one entry per CDR3 protein. The table records 800,000 or so distinct CDR3 sequences, about 59% of them present only once. As to this clonotype: What it binds is unknown.

The CDR3 has 17 amino acids. Germline lookup yields CDR1 SGDLS and CDR2 YYNGEE. Trimming removed 4 bases from V and 3 bases from J; junction bases left unmatched: 10. There were healthy Caucasian individuals from Russia, aged roughly 6 to 100, serving as donors. This rearrangement joins TRBV9 to TRBJ2-7, with 13 nucleotides matching TRBD2. The sequenced material came from blood. The TCR comes from a man aged 25-45 years in good health. The CDR3 DNA reads TGTGCCAGCAGCCGAACTAGCGGGGGGGCATCGGTCTACGAGCAGTACTTC. Protein product: CASSRTSGGASVYEQYF.